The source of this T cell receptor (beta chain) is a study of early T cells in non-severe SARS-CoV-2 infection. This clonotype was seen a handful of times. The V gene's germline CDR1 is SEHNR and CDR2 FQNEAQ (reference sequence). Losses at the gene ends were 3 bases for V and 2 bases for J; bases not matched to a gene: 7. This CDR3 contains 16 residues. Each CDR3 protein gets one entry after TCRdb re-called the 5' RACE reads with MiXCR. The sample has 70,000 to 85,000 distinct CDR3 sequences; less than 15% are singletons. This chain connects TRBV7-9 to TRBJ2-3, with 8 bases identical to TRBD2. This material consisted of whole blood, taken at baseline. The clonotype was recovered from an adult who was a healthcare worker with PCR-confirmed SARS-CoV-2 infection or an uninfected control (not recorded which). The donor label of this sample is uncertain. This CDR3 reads CASSLYGGGPTDTQYF. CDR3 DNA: TGTGCCAGCAGCTTGTATGGCGGGGGGCCCACAGATACGCAGTATTTT.